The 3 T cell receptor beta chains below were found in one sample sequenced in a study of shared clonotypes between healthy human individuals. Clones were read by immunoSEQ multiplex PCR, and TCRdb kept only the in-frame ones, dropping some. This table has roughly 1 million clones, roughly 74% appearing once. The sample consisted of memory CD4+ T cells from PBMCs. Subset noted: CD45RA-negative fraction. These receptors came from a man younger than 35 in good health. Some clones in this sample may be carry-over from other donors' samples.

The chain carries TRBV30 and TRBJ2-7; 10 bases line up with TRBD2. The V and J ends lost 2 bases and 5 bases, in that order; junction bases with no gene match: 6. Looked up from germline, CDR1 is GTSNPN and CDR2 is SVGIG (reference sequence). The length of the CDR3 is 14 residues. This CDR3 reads CAWSRASGSHEQYF. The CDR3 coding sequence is TGTGCCTGGAGTAGGGCTAGCGGGAGCCACGAGCAGTACTTC.

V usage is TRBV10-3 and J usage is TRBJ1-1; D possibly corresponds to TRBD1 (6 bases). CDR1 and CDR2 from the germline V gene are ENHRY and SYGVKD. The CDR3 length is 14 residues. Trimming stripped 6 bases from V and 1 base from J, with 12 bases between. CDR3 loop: CAISPGQRNTEAFF. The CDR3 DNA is TGTGCCATCAGCCCGGGACAACGGAACACTGAAGCTTTCTTT.

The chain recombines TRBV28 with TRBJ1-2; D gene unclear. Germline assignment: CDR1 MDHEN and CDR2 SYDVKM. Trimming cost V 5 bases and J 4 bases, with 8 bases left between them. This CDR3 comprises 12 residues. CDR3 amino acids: CASSPTFYGYTF. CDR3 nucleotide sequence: TGTGCCAGCAGTCCGACATTCTATGGCTACACCTTC.